This record covers a single TCR beta chain. These data come from a study of technical replicates of blood from a handful of donors. Only in-frame clones appear in the TCRdb table, and some are missing; sequencing was by immunoSEQ multiplex PCR. The data hold almost 70,000 clones, with approximately 91% observed a single time. The CDR3 contains 14 residues. The trim removed 1 base at V and 5 bases at J, leaving 5 bases unmatched. From germline, CDR1 is LGHNA and CDR2 YNFKEQ. The origin of this receptor is a human donor in good health. Some clones in this sample may be carry-over from other donors' samples. The material sequenced was PBMCs. The chain couples TRBV4-2 to TRBJ2-7; 7 nucleotides agree with TRBD1. CDR3 loop: CASSQVTGSNEQYF. The CDR3, as DNA: TGTGCCAGCAGCCAAGTGACAGGGAGCAACGAGCAGTACTTC.